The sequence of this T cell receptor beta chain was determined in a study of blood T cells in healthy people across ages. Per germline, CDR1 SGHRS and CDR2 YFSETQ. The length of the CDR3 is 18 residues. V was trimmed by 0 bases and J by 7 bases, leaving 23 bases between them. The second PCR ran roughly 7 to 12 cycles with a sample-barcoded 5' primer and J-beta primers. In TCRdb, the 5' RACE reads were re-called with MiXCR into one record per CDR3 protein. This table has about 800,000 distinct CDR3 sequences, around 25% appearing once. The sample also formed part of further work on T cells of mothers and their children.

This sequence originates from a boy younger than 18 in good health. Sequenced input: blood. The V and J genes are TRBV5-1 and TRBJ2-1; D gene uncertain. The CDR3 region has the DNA TGCGCCAGCAGCTTGGGGCCGAGACGTGGCTCGGCCCCGAATGAGCAGTTCTTC. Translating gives CASSLGPRRGSAPNEQFF.